Below, one T cell receptor (beta chain) is given with its context. This sample was included in a study of blood T cell repertoires in COVID-19. Study at large: The origin of the acute and convalescent COVID-19 samples was the United States, Italy and Spain. PBMCs, B-cell-depleted T cells, or T cells provided the cDNA or gDNA that made up the material.

Authors' methods: Amplification from reference gene primers served as the basis for estimated nucleated cell counts. The method was immunoSEQ multiplex PCR; TCRdb's version includes in-frame clones alone and lacks a portion of them. Clonal size and the V and J genes are those of that table, whereas D and trimming came from the DNA. Among 110,000 to 150,000 clones listed, around 83% were seen once. This clonotype was obtained from a man aged 60-69 years with active or convalescent COVID-19. Sequencing used peripheral blood.

The CDR3 DNA sequence: TGTGCCAGCAGCACACAGAGTTCCTACGAGCAGTACTTC. It translates to CASSTQSSYEQYF. The rearrangement joins TRBV2 to TRBJ2-7; D is unresolved. This CDR3 is built from 13 residues. From germline, CDR1 is SNHLY and CDR2 FYNNEI. V shed 6 bases and J shed 1 base, with 10 bases lying between them.